One and the same sample provided the 20 T cell receptor beta chains below, sequenced in a study of T cells after somatic rescue of genetic block. TCRdb's copy holds only in-frame clones and misses some; the assay was immunoSEQ multiplex PCR. The sample lists 100,000 to 120,000 clones, 85% to 95% occurring once. Specimen: peripheral blood mononuclear cells (PBMCs). These receptors were collected from a woman aged 18 to 35.

The chain employs TRBV11-2 and TRBJ2-1, with D perhaps matching TRBD2 (6 bases). The germline V gene encodes CDR1 SGHAT and CDR2 FQNNGV. CDR3 length equals 15 residues. With 4 bases removed from V and 2 bases from J, the gap between germline ends came to 12 bases. CDR3 sequence reads: CASSSPGGTYNEQFF. CDR3 sequence (DNA): TGTGCCAGCAGCTCCCCTGGAGGGACCTACAATGAGCAGTTCTTC.

The chain is built from TRBV9 and TRBJ1-4, with D possibly TRBD1 on 6 matching bases. CDR1 SGDLS and CDR2 YYNGEE come from the germline V gene. The V and J ends lost 3 bases and 3 bases respectively, with 12 bases between them. CDR3 length equals 15 residues. The CDR3 DNA sequence: TGTGCCAGCAGCGACACAGGGTTGGCTAATGAAAAACTGTTTTTT. Its translation is CASSDTGLANEKLFF.

The rearrangement joins TRBV7-9 to TRBJ2-5; 10 bases map to TRBD1. Trimming at V came to 7 bases and at J to 4 bases, leaving 15 bases not matched to a gene. This CDR3 spans 17 amino acids. Germline CDR1 SEHNR, CDR2 FQNEAQ (reference sequence). This CDR3 is CASTTYRGTGEGETQYF. DNA of the CDR3: TGTGCCAGCACGACGTATCGCGGGACAGGGGAGGGAGAGACCCAGTACTTC.

V usage is TRBV11-2 and J usage is TRBJ2-2; tentatively, D is TRBD2 (6 bases). This CDR3 has 14 residues. Per the germline V gene, CDR1 is SGHAT and CDR2 is FQNNGV. Trimming removed 7 bases from V and 6 bases from J, with 15 bases in between. DNA for the CDR3: TGTGCCAGCACCCTTAACTGGGAGGCCGGGGAGCTGTTTTTT. It codes for CASTLNWEAGELFF.

The rearrangement joins TRBV11-3 to TRBJ2-1, with 8 bases identical to TRBD2. The CDR3 runs to 13 residues. Unmatched junction bases numbered 6, after V lost 5 bases and J lost 9 bases. Per germline, CDR1 SGHNT and CDR2 YENEEA. The CDR3 DNA reads as TGTGCCAGCAGCCTGACTAGCGCGGGTGAGCAGTTCTTC. It translates to CASSLTSAGEQFF.

The rearrangement uses TRBV6-1 and TRBJ2-7, with 8 bases fitting TRBD2. Trimming took 0 bases from V and 0 from J; bases not matched to a gene: 7. The CDR3 covers 17 residues. CDR1 is MNHNS, CDR2 SASEGT, per germline. The DNA for the CDR3 is TGTGCCAGCAGTGAAGCGCGACTAGCGCCGAGCTCCTACGAGCAGTACTTC. Its protein is CASSEARLAPSSYEQYF.

The V and J genes are TRBV5-8 and TRBJ2-7; TRBD1 agrees at 9 bases. This CDR3 is built from 16 residues. Per germline, CDR1 SGHTS and CDR2 YDEGEE. With V trimmed by 4 bases and J by 3 bases, 11 bases remained unmatched. The DNA for the CDR3 is TGTGCCAGCAGCGTCTACCGGGGACAGGGCATCTACGAGCAGTACTTC. Its translation: CASSVYRGQGIYEQYF.

V is TRBV7-9 and J is TRBJ2-2, with D perhaps matching TRBD1 (6 bases). The length of the CDR3 is 16 residues. Looked up from germline, CDR1 is SEHNR and CDR2 is FQNEAQ (reference sequence). The ends were cut back, 4 bases at V and 0 bases at J, with 12 bases in the middle. CDR3 residues: CASSSNRDSNTGELFF. In DNA form, the CDR3 reads TGTGCCAGCAGCTCGAACAGGGATTCGAACACCGGGGAGCTGTTTTTT.

V and J are TRBV19 and TRBJ1-2, with TRBD1 matching 8 bases. The J segment lost 12 bases and the V segment lost 6 bases, leaving 12 bases of the junction unmatched. CDR1 LNHDA and CDR2 SQIVND come from the germline V gene (reference sequence). This CDR3 comprises 13 residues. CDR3 nucleotide sequence: TGTGCCAGTAGCCGAGACAGGGGCTCTTCTCACACCTTC. This gives the protein CASSRDRGSSHTF.

This clone was found once. The gene calls are TRBV5-1 and TRBJ1-2; no firm D call. V was pared by 4 bases and J by 2 bases, with 12 bases between. The CDR3 consists of 14 residues. In germline, CDR1 is SGHRS, CDR2 YFSETQ. The DNA of the CDR3 is TGCGCCAGCAGCGTTACGGACGGCAACTATGGCTACACCTTC. Translated, it gives CASSVTDGNYGYTF.

Only a few counts were recorded for this clone. The rearrangement links TRBV6-5 to TRBJ2-6, with no clear D. V shed 2 bases and J shed 4 bases, with 12 bases lying between them. CDR3 size: 16 residues. Germline CDR1 and CDR2: MNHEY and SVGAGI. The CDR3 reads CASSYGLVLGANVLTF. CDR3 DNA sequence: TGTGCCAGCAGTTACGGGTTGGTTCTAGGGGCCAACGTCCTGACTTTC.

The CDR3 DNA reads TGTGCCAGCAGCTTTTCTCCGTCGGGAAGCAATCAGCCCCAGCATTTT. Translating it yields CASSFSPSGSNQPQHF. The V gene is TRBV7-2, the J gene TRBJ1-5, with D unresolved. The CDR3 contains 16 residues. From germline, CDR1 is SGHTA and CDR2 FQGNSA. V was shortened by 3 bases and J by 1 base, with 13 bases between the two germline ends.

The rearrangement joins TRBV7-3 to TRBJ1-1, with a weak D call TRBD1 (5 bases). This CDR3 contains 15 residues. V was trimmed by 4 bases and J by 4 bases, leaving 16 bases between them. Germline V CDR1 and CDR2: SGHTA, FQGTGA. CDR3 loop: CASSYDSRGGTEAFF. Written as DNA, the CDR3 is TGTGCCAGCAGCTACGACAGCCGTGGGGGCACTGAAGCTTTCTTT. The variable domain in full, with the rest retrieved from reference TRBV7-3 and TRBJ1-1, is GAGVSQTPSNKVTEKGKYVELRCDPISGHTALYWYRQSLGQGPEFLIYFQGTGAADDSGLPNDRFFAVRPEGSVSTLKIQRTERGDSAVYLCASSYDSRGGTEAFFGQGTRLTVV.

This clone has only one observation. The genes are TRBV12-5 and TRBJ2-3, with TRBD1 matching over 7 bases. J lost 7 bases, V lost 7 bases, and 17 bases had no gene match. Germline CDR1 LGHNT, CDR2 FRNRAP. This CDR3 is built from 16 residues. The CDR3 loop is CASAQIRDSASNTQYF. The CDR3 bases are TGTGCTAGTGCCCAGATCCGGGACAGCGCCTCAAATACGCAGTATTTT. The variable domain in full, with the rest retrieved from reference TRBV12-5 and TRBJ2-3, is DARVTQTPRHKVTEMGQEVTMRCQPILGHNTVFWYRQTMMQGLELLAYFRNRAPLDDSGMPKDRFSAEMPDATLATLKIQPSEPRDSAVYFCASAQIRDSASNTQYFGPGTRLTVL.

The rearrangement uses TRBV7-6 and TRBJ2-6; no firm D call. This CDR3 contains 16 residues. The germline V gene encodes CDR1 SGHVS and CDR2 FNYEAQ. The V and J ends lost 3 bases and 1 base respectively, with 10 bases between them. DNA for the CDR3: TGTGCCAGCAGCTTTGGGCGGTGGTCTGGGGCCAACGTCCTGACTTTC. Residues: CASSFGRWSGANVLTF.

The chain recombines TRBV7-3 with TRBJ1-2; TRBD1 matches 8 bases. Germline CDR1 SGHTA, CDR2 FQGTGA. The junction had 1 base not matched to a gene; V was cut back by 2 bases and J by 2 bases. CDR3 length equals 14 residues. The CDR3 sequence is CASSLGTGNYGYTF. CDR3 bases: TGTGCCAGCAGCTTAGGGACAGGCAACTATGGCTACACCTTC.

V is TRBV2 and J is TRBJ1-2; D is unclear. Trimming shortened V by 6 bases and J by 4 bases, and 15 bases separated the two germline ends. The CDR3 covers 14 residues. Germline V gives CDR1 SNHLY, CDR2 FYNNEI. DNA of the CDR3: TGTGCCAGCAGAGAGCGGTGGCAGTCCTATGGCTACACCTTC. Its protein is CASRERWQSYGYTF.

This clone has only one observation. The chain is built from TRBV9 and TRBJ2-4, with TRBD1 matching over 8 bases. Trimming removed 3 bases from V and 5 bases from J; junction bases left unmatched: 1. Germline assignment: CDR1 SGDLS and CDR2 YYNGEE. The CDR3 runs to 13 residues. CDR3 sequence reads: CASSDRGENIQYF. CDR3 in DNA: TGTGCCAGCAGCGACAGGGGGGAAAACATTCAGTACTTC.

The rearrangement uses TRBV5-1 and TRBJ1-5; D gene unclear. CDR3 length: 15 amino acids. CDR1 and CDR2 (germline): SGHRS, YFSETQ. V dropped 1 base and J dropped 0 bases, with 8 bases sitting between them. CDR3 sequence reads: CASSLYAGSNQPQHF. DNA for the CDR3: TGCGCCAGCAGCTTGTACGCAGGTAGCAATCAGCCCCAGCATTTT.

The chain employs TRBV28 and TRBJ2-2; D is perhaps TRBD1 (6 bases). The CDR3 sequence is 16 residues long. In germline, CDR1 is MDHEN, CDR2 SYDVKM. The V and J ends lost 4 bases and 6 bases respectively, with 18 bases between them. In DNA, the CDR3 is TGTGCCAGCAGTTCTCCGACAGGACCTGCGTCCGGGGAGCTGTTTTTT. Translated: CASSSPTGPASGELFF.